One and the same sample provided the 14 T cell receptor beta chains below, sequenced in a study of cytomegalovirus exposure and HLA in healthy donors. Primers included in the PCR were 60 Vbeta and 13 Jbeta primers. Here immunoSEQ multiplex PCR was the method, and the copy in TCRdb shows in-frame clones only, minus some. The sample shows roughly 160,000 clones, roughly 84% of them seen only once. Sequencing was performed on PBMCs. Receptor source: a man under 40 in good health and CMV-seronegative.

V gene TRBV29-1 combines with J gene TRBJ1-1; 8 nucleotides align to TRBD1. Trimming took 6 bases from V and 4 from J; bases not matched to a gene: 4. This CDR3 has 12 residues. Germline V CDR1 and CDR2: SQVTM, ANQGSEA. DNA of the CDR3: TGCAGCGTGACTACAGGGGGCACTGAAGCTTTCTTT. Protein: CSVTTGGTEAFF.

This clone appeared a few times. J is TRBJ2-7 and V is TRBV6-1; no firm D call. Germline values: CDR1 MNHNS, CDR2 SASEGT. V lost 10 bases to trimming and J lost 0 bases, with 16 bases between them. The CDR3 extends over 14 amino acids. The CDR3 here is CATLPFRSSYEQYF. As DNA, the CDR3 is TGTGCCACCCTCCCGTTTAGGAGCTCCTACGAGCAGTACTTC.

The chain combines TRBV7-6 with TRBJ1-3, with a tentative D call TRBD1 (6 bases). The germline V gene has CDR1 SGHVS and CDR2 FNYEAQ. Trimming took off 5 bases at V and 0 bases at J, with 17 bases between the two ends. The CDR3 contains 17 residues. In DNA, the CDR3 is TGTGCCAGCAGCCTCTCGCAGGGGTTAGTCTCTGGAAACACCATATATTTT. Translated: CASSLSQGLVSGNTIYF. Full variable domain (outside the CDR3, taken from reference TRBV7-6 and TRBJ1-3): GAGVSQSPRYKVTKRGQDVALRCDPISGHVSLYWYRQALGQGPEFLTYFNYEAQQDKSGLPNDRFSAERPEGSISTLTIQRTEQRDSAMYRCASSLSQGLVSGNTIYFGEGSWLTVV.

Here the CDR3 reads CASRLRLTEETQYF. The CDR3, as DNA: TGTGCCAGCCGCCTCCGGTTAACCGAAGAGACCCAGTACTTC. The chain recombines TRBV2 with TRBJ2-5; D is unresolved. The V gene lost 8 bases and the J gene lost 3 bases, with 16 bases spanning the gap. There are 14 residues in the CDR3. CDR1 is SNHLY and CDR2 is FYNNEI in the germline V gene.

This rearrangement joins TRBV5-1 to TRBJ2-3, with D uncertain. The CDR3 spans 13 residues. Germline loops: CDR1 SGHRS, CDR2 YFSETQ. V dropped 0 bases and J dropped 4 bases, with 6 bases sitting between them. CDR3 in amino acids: CASSLDSADTQYF. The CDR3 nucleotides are TGCGCCAGCAGCTTGGATAGTGCAGATACGCAGTATTTT. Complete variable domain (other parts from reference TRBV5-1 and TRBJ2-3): KAGVTQTPRYLIKTRGQQVTLSCSPISGHRSVSWYQQTPGQGLQFLFEYFSETQRNKGNFPGRFSGRQFSNSRSEMNVSTLELGDSALYLCASSLDSADTQYFGPGTRLTVL.

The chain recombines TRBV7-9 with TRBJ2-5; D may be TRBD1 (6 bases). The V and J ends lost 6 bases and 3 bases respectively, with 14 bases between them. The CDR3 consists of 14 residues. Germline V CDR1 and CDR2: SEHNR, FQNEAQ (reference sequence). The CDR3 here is CASRTGGLKETQYF. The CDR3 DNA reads TGTGCCAGCAGAACTGGGGGCCTCAAAGAGACCCAGTACTTC.

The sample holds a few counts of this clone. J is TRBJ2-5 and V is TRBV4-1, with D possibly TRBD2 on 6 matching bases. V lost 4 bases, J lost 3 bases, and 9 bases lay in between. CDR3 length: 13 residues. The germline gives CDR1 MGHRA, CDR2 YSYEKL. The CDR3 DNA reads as TGCGCCAGCAGCCGGGGGGAAGAAGAGACCCAGTACTTC. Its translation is CASSRGEEETQYF.

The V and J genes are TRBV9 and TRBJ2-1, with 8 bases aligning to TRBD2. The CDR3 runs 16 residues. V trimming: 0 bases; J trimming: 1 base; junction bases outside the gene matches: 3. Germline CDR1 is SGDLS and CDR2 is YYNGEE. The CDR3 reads CASSVAGGLSYNEQFF. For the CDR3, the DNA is TGTGCCAGCAGCGTAGCGGGGGGGCTTTCCTACAATGAGCAGTTCTTC.

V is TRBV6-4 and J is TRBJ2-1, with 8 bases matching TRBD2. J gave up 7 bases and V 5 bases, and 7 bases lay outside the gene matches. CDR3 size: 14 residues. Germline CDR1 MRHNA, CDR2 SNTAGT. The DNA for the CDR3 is TGTGCCAGCAGTCGTGGACTAGCCTCTAATGAGCAGTTCTTC. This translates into CASSRGLASNEQFF.

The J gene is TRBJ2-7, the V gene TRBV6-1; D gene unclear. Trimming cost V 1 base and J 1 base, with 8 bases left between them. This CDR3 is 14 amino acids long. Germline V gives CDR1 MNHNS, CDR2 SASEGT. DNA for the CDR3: TGTGCCAGCAGTGAAGAAGTCAGGTCCTACGAGCAGTACTTC. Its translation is CASSEEVRSYEQYF.

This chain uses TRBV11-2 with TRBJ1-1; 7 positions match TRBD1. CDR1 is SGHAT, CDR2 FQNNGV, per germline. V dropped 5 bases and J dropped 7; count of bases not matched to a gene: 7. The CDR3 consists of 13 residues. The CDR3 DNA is TGTGCCAGCAGCCTGGACAGGTTAAATGAAGCTTTCTTT. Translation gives CASSLDRLNEAFF.

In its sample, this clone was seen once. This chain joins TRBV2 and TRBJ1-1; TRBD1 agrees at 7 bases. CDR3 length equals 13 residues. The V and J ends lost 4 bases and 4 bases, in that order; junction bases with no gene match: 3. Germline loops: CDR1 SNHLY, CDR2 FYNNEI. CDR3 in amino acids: CASSGQGRTEAFF. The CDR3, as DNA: TGTGCCAGCAGTGGACAGGGACGCACTGAAGCTTTCTTT.

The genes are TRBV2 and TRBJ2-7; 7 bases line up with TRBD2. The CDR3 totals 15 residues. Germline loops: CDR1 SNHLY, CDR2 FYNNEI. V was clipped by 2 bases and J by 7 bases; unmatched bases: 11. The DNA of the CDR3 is TGTGCCAGCAGTGAAAGGGTGGCGGGAGTACAAGAGCAGTACTTC. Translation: CASSERVAGVQEQYF.

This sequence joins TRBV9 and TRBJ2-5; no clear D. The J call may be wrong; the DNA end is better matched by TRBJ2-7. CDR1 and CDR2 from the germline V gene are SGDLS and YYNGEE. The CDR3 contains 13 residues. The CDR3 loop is CASSVAPTYEQYF. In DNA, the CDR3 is TGTGCCAGCAGCGTAGCGCCAACCTACGAGCAGTACTTC.